The 27 T cell receptor beta chains presented below share a single source sample, sequenced in a study of T cell responses to AZD1222 COVID-19 vaccine. Libraries were prepared by immunoSEQ multiplex PCR; TCRdb keeps only in-frame clonotypes and omits some of them. The sample records 100,000 to 130,000 clones, more than 70% being singletons. The input for sequencing was peripheral blood, taken on day 0 of MenACWY control vaccination. All receptors come from an adult in good health.

The table lists this clone with a count of one. The rearrangement uses TRBV9 and TRBJ1-6, with 10 nucleotides matching TRBD1. The CDR3 length is 15 residues. Germline V gene lookup returns CDR1 SGDLS and CDR2 YYNGEE. The junction had 7 bases not matched to a gene; V was cut back by 5 bases and J by 8 bases. DNA of the CDR3: TGTGCCAGCAGTCCTCCCGGGACAGGGGATTCACCCCTCCACTTT. Its protein product is CASSPPGTGDSPLHF.

This chain connects TRBV5-4 to TRBJ2-3, with D possibly matching TRBD2 (6 bases). V was cut by 4 bases and J by 4 bases, with 16 bases left in between. In germline, CDR1 is SGHNT, CDR2 YYREEE (reference sequence). There are 15 residues in the CDR3. This CDR3 reads CASSLRAGEADTQYF. DNA for the CDR3: TGTGCCAGCAGCCTGCGAGCCGGGGAGGCAGATACGCAGTATTTT.

V gene TRBV5-6 combines with J gene TRBJ2-2; 9 bases fit TRBD1. Trimming cost V 0 bases and J 5 bases; bases outside gene matches: 8. Germline CDR1 is SGHDT and CDR2 is YYEEEE. CDR3 length equals 17 residues. In DNA, the CDR3 is TGTGCCAGCAGCTTGGTGGGACAGGGATTACGGACCGGGGAGCTGTTTTTT. This translates into CASSLVGQGLRTGELFF.

This chain uses TRBV20-1 with TRBJ2-1, with D possibly matching TRBD2 (5 bases). The CDR3 contains 13 residues. The germline V and J ends were trimmed by 3 bases and 4 bases, with 10 bases remaining between them. Germline assignment: CDR1 DFQATT and CDR2 SNEGSKA (reference sequence). This chain's CDR3 is CSASPPGYNEQFF. CDR3 DNA: TGCAGTGCTAGTCCCCCGGGGTACAATGAGCAGTTCTTC.

The J gene is TRBJ2-7, the V gene TRBV6-5; TRBD2 aligns across 8 bases. CDR1 is MNHEY and CDR2 is SVGAGI in the germline V gene. The ends lost 6 bases at V and 3 bases at J; junction bases unmatched: 10. The length of the CDR3 is 15 residues. DNA of the CDR3: TGTGCCAGCAGCTCCGGGGGGGCCGCGGTCTACGAGCAGTACTTC. Residues: CASSSGGAAVYEQYF.

The chain recombines TRBV6-5 with TRBJ1-2; D ambiguous. Germline V gene lookup returns CDR1 MNHEY and CDR2 SVGAGI. Trimming cost V 0 bases and J 8 bases, with 16 bases left between them. CDR3 length equals 15 residues. In DNA form, the CDR3 reads TGTGCCAGCAGTTACTCTAGGCAGGTTGTGGGGGGCTACACCTTC. It is translated as CASSYSRQVVGGYTF.

This chain uses TRBV7-9 with TRBJ1-4, with 9 bases identical to TRBD1. Germline CDR1 is SEHNR and CDR2 is FQNEAQ (reference sequence). The ends lost 5 bases at V and 8 bases at J; junction bases unmatched: 6. The CDR3 has 14 amino acids. Here the CDR3 reads CASSTQGAGEKLFF. CDR3 nucleotide sequence: TGTGCCAGCAGCACACAGGGGGCTGGGGAAAAACTGTTTTTT.

The rearrangement joins TRBV29-1 to TRBJ1-2, with D possibly being TRBD1 (6 bases). The CDR3 sequence is 16 residues long. Germline CDR1 SQVTM, CDR2 ANQGSEA. With 1 base removed from V and 7 bases from J, the gap between germline ends came to 22 bases. This CDR3 reads CSVEGSGQRASSGYTF. The CDR3 nucleotides are TGCAGCGTTGAAGGGTCAGGACAGCGAGCGTCTAGTGGCTACACCTTC.

J is TRBJ2-2 and V is TRBV4-1; D remains unclear. The CDR3 extends over 18 amino acids. Germline V gene lookup returns CDR1 MGHRA and CDR2 YSYEKL. V lost 3 bases and J lost 2, with 19 bases in between. The CDR3 nucleotides are TGCGCCAGCAGCCATCGCTTAGTGGGCGTAGGCAACACCGGGGAGCTGTTTTTT. Protein sequence: CASSHRLVGVGNTGELFF.

The J gene is TRBJ1-3, the V gene TRBV28, with a weak D call TRBD1 (5 bases). Trimming left V 6 bases short and J 0 bases short, with 15 bases between. Germline assignment: CDR1 MDHEN and CDR2 SYDVKM. The CDR3 is 16 amino acids. Here the CDR3 DNA reads TGTGCCAGCAGCCCCGGCGGGGCCCGCTCTGGAAACACCATATATTTT. Its translation: CASSPGGARSGNTIYF.

The rearrangement links TRBV28 to TRBJ2-1, with 9 bases matching TRBD2. Germline loops: CDR1 MDHEN, CDR2 SYDVKM. The length of the CDR3 is 12 residues. Losses at the gene ends were 6 bases for V and 6 bases for J; bases not matched to a gene: 0. CDR3 bases: TGTGCCAGCAGGCGGGGGGGCAATGAGCAGTTCTTC. Its translation is CASRRGGNEQFF. Full variable domain (outside the CDR3, taken from reference TRBV28 and TRBJ2-1): DVKVTQSSRYLVKRTGEKVFLECVQDMDHENMFWYRQDPGLGLRLIYFSYDVKMKEKGDIPEGYSVSREKKERFSLILESASTNQTSMYLCASRRGGNEQFFGPGTRLTVL.

This clone was seen only once. V gene TRBV2 combines with J gene TRBJ2-5; D not certain. Germline V lookup: CDR1 SNHLY, CDR2 FYNNEI. Trimming left V 8 bases short and J 7 bases short, with 8 bases between. This CDR3 has 10 amino acids. CDR3 in amino acids: CASGDGTQYF. The CDR3 bases are TGTGCCAGCGGGGATGGGACCCAGTACTTC. Together with reference TRBV2 and TRBJ2-5, the CDR3 gives the full variable domain: EPEVTQTPSHQVTQMGQEVILRCVPISNHLYFYWYRQILGQKVEFLVSFYNNEISEKSEIFDDQFSVERPDGSNFTLKIRSTKLEDSAMYFCASGDGTQYFGPGTRLLVL.

This clone was found once. V and J are TRBV10-3 and TRBJ2-7, with D hard to call. Deletions cut 3 bases from V and 2 bases from J, with 2 bases between. The CDR3 consists of 11 residues. Germline V CDR1 and CDR2: ENHRY, SYGVKD. DNA of the CDR3: TGTGCCATCAGTGATACCTACGAGCAGTACTTC. Residues: CAISDTYEQYF.

J is TRBJ1-5 and V is TRBV7-9, with D hard to call. There are 15 residues in the CDR3. Germline values: CDR1 SEHNR, CDR2 FQNEAQ (reference sequence). V lost 0 bases and J lost 3, with 9 bases in between. The CDR3 DNA sequence: TGTGCCAGCAGCTTAGCGGCAGGAGACAATCAGCCCCAGCATTTT. Translating it yields CASSLAAGDNQPQHF. The variable domain in full, with the rest retrieved from reference TRBV7-9 and TRBJ1-5, is DTGVSQNPRHKITKRGQNVTFRCDPISEHNRLYWYRQTLGQGPEFLTYFQNEAQLEKSRLLSDRFSAERPKGSFSTLEIQRTEQGDSAMYLCASSLAAGDNQPQHFGDGTRLSIL.

This chain uses TRBV6-1 with TRBJ2-7; the D call may be TRBD1 or TRBD2 (6 bases each). CDR1 is MNHNS, CDR2 SASEGT, per germline. The CDR3 sequence is 13 residues long. Trimming took off 2 bases at V and 7 bases at J, with 12 bases between the two ends. DNA for the CDR3: TGTGCCAGCAGTGAACAACAGGGAGGAGAGCAGTACTTC. This encodes CASSEQQGGEQYF.

As DNA, the CDR3 is TGTGCCAGTAGTGCCATCCCCAGCGGGGGTTGGGATACGCAGTATTTT. Protein: CASSAIPSGGWDTQYF. The chain employs TRBV19 and TRBJ2-3, with 8 bases aligning to TRBD2. This CDR3 is built from 16 residues. Germline CDR1 LNHDA, CDR2 SQIVND (reference sequence). Germline trimming cut 5 bases from V and 6 bases from J; bases unmatched to any gene: 13.

This chain joins TRBV5-1 and TRBJ1-1; 10 bases line up with TRBD1. V shed 4 bases, J shed 5 bases, and the junction held 5 bases outside the gene matches. The germline V gene encodes CDR1 SGHRS and CDR2 YFSETQ. The CDR3 has 14 residues. CDR3 loop: CASSGGQGQTEAFF. The DNA of the CDR3 is TGCGCCAGCAGCGGGGGACAGGGGCAGACTGAAGCTTTCTTT.

This clone came up once. The V and J genes are TRBV5-4 and TRBJ2-3; D gene ambiguous. CDR1 is SGHNT and CDR2 is YYREEE in the germline V gene (reference sequence). Trimming took 4 bases from V and 2 from J, leaving 5 bases between them. The CDR3 is 12 residues long. In nucleotides, the CDR3 is TGTGCCAGCAGCCAGGACACAGATACGCAGTATTTT. As protein: CASSQDTDTQYF.

The chain uses TRBV7-8 and TRBJ1-6, with a weak D call TRBD1 (6 bases). V was cut by 5 bases and J by 7 bases, with 21 bases left in between. CDR1 is SGHVS, CDR2 FQNEAQ, per germline. The CDR3 consists of 17 residues. The chain's CDR3 is CASSPRWPGTQNSPLHF. CDR3 nucleotides: TGTGCCAGCAGCCCACGTTGGCCCGGGACACAGAATTCACCCCTCCACTTT.

This clone has more than one count but fewer than ten. The chain employs TRBV3-1 (or the pseudogene TRBV3-2) and TRBJ2-7; TRBD1 matches at 8 bases. J was trimmed by 1 base and V by 3 bases; bases with no gene match: 2. CDR1 LGHDT and CDR2 YNNKEL come from the germline V gene (reference sequence). The CDR3 extends over 14 amino acids. The CDR3 bases are TGTGCCAGCAGCCACAGGGACAGGTCCTACGAGCAGTACTTC. This codes for CASSHRDRSYEQYF.

The chain couples TRBV29-1 to TRBJ2-1; the D gene is possibly TRBD1 (6 bases). Germline V gene sequence: CDR1 SQVTM, CDR2 ANQGSEA. This CDR3 spans 12 amino acids. Deletions cut 5 bases from V and 9 bases from J, with 14 bases between. CDR3 in amino acids: CSVSGRRGEQFF. CDR3 DNA sequence: TGCAGCGTTTCCGGGCGCAGGGGTGAGCAGTTCTTC.

This clone was counted once. The rearrangement joins TRBV19 to TRBJ2-1, with 10 positions matching TRBD2. This CDR3 region has 17 residues. V shed 0 bases and J 6 bases; nucleotides not matched to a gene: 8. Germline V gene lookup returns CDR1 LNHDA and CDR2 SQIVND (reference sequence). The CDR3 DNA reads TGTGCCAGTAGTATAGAGCAGCGGGGGGGCCGCGGCAATGAGCAGTTCTTC. This gives the protein CASSIEQRGGRGNEQFF.

The V call is TRBV9, the J call TRBJ1-2; perhaps TRBD1 as D (5 bases). This CDR3 is 12 amino acids long. V lost 4 bases to trimming and J lost 5 bases, with 9 bases between them. The germline gives CDR1 SGDLS, CDR2 YYNGEE. Here the CDR3 reads CASSRDRYGYTF. For the CDR3, the DNA is TGTGCCAGCAGCCGGGACCGATATGGCTACACCTTC.

The chain employs TRBV28 and TRBJ1-1; tentatively, D is TRBD1 (5 bases). From germline, CDR1 is MDHEN and CDR2 SYDVKM. V lost 5 bases to trimming and J lost 0 bases, with 31 bases between them. This CDR3 is built from 21 residues. CDR3 sequence reads: CASSGKYPPGPLTTMNTEAFF. The CDR3 coding sequence is TGTGCCAGCAGTGGAAAATACCCCCCGGGACCCCTAACGACCATGAACACTGAAGCTTTCTTT.

V gene TRBV5-1 combines with J gene TRBJ2-3, with D unresolved. CDR1 and CDR2 (germline): SGHRS, YFSETQ. The CDR3 length is 12 residues. The V end was cut by 4 bases, the J end by 5 bases, with 8 bases between. The CDR3: CASSPNVDTQYF. Written as DNA, the CDR3 is TGCGCCAGCAGCCCTAACGTAGATACGCAGTATTTT.

This clone has only one observation. The chain combines TRBV29-1 with TRBJ1-2, with no clear D. The CDR3 is 11 residues long. Germline V gene sequence: CDR1 SQVTM, CDR2 ANQGSEA. The CDR3 sequence is CTLSDGDGYTF. In DNA form, the CDR3 reads TGCACCCTCTCGGACGGGGATGGCTACACCTTC. Combining the CDR3 with reference TRBV29-1 and TRBJ1-2 gives the whole variable domain SAVISQKPSRDICQRGTSLTIQCQVDSQVTMMFWYRQQPGQSLTLIATANQGSEATYESGFVIDKFPISRPNLTFSTLTVSNMSPEDSSIYLCTLSDGDGYTFGSGTRLTVV.

This chain links TRBV4-2 with TRBJ1-2; 12 bases agree with TRBD1. CDR3 length: 16 amino acids. Trimming removed 1 base from V and 8 bases from J; junction bases left unmatched: 8. Germline V lookup: CDR1 LGHNA, CDR2 YNFKEQ. This CDR3 reads CASSQVKGQGAGGYTF. CDR3 bases: TGTGCCAGCAGCCAAGTAAAGGGACAGGGGGCAGGAGGCTACACCTTC.